Below are 27 T cell receptor beta chains sequenced from a single sample in a study of shared clonotypes between healthy human individuals. Sequencing used immunoSEQ multiplex PCR; TCRdb keeps in-frame clones, though not all of them. The sample has roughly 500,000 clones; more than 95% are singletons. Sequenced sample: naive CD4+ T cells sorted from blood. Subset meaning: CD45RA+ positively selected. The receptors were gathered from a woman in her thirties in good health.

The chain uses TRBV6-5 and TRBJ1-2; D call uncertain. Trimming cost V 1 base and J 3 bases, with 6 bases left between them. CDR1 and CDR2 (germline): MNHEY, SVGAGI. The CDR3 spans 13 residues. This CDR3 reads CASSYLGDYGYTF. The CDR3 DNA reads TGTGCCAGCAGTTACTTGGGAGACTATGGCTACACCTTC.

The rearrangement links TRBV7-9 to TRBJ2-7; possible D gene TRBD2, 6 bases. V was shortened by 5 bases and J by 1 base, with 18 bases between the two germline ends. CDR3 length: 16 residues. CDR1 is SEHNR and CDR2 is FQNEAQ in the germline V gene (reference sequence). The CDR3 region has the DNA TGTGCCAGCAGCCCCTCCCGCGGAGGGGTTTCCTACGAGCAGTACTTC. Translation: CASSPSRGGVSYEQYF. Drawing the rest from reference TRBV7-9 and TRBJ2-7, the complete variable domain is DTGVSQNPRHKITKRGQNVTFRCDPISEHNRLYWYRQTLGQGPEFLTYFQNEAQLEKSRLLSDRFSAERPKGSFSTLEIQRTEQGDSAMYLCASSPSRGGVSYEQYFGPGTRLTVT.

The chain uses TRBV30 and TRBJ2-5, with D perhaps TRBD2 (5 bases). Germline values: CDR1 GTSNPN, CDR2 SVGIG (reference sequence). V was trimmed by 3 bases and J by 5 bases, leaving 10 bases between them. There are 12 residues in the CDR3. The DNA of the CDR3 is TGTGCCTGGAGGGGGATAGCGGAGACCCAGTACTTC. It translates to CAWRGIAETQYF.

This sequence joins TRBV18 and TRBJ2-7, with 12 bases that match TRBD2. The V gene's germline CDR1 is KGHSH and CDR2 LQKENI. V lost 3 bases, J lost 3 bases, and 9 bases stayed unmatched. The CDR3 has 17 residues. The CDR3 here is CASSPYSGLAGSYEQYF. The CDR3 DNA reads TGTGCCAGCTCACCTTACTCTGGACTAGCGGGAAGCTACGAGCAGTACTTC.

In this sample, this clone turned up once. J is TRBJ1-5 and V is TRBV7-9; TRBD1 aligns across 9 bases. Germline CDR1 and CDR2: SEHNR and FQNEAQ (reference sequence). The length of the CDR3 is 17 residues. V shed 1 base and J 0 bases; nucleotides not matched to a gene: 4. The CDR3 reads CASSLVRTGASNQPQHF. CDR3 in DNA: TGTGCCAGCAGCTTAGTAAGGACAGGGGCTAGCAATCAGCCCCAGCATTTT.

This chain joins TRBV19 and TRBJ2-1; 8 nucleotides align to TRBD1. Germline V lookup: CDR1 LNHDA, CDR2 SQIVND (reference sequence). Unmatched junction bases numbered 11, after V lost 6 bases and J lost 7 bases. The CDR3 totals 15 residues. The CDR3 is CASSSGGQGRNEQFF. The CDR3 DNA is TGTGCCAGTAGCTCGGGCGGACAGGGAAGGAATGAGCAGTTCTTC.

This clone has a single count. The chain has TRBV7-9 and TRBJ2-3; the D is unclear. Germline loops: CDR1 SEHNR, CDR2 FQNEAQ (reference sequence). V was cut by 1 base and J by 0 bases, with 8 bases left in between. There are 15 residues in the CDR3. CDR3 bases: TGTGCCAGCAGCTTAGGCGGACGAAGCACAGATACGCAGTATTTT. Translation: CASSLGGRSTDTQYF.

The rearrangement uses TRBV6-6 and TRBJ2-7, with D tentatively TRBD1 (5 bases). V lost 0 bases, J lost 6 bases, and 9 bases lay in between. The CDR3 extends over 13 amino acids. Per the germline V gene, CDR1 is MNHNY and CDR2 is SVGAGI (reference sequence). The CDR3 spells CASSYSRDPEQYF. CDR3 nucleotides: TGTGCCAGCAGTTACTCCAGGGATCCCGAGCAGTACTTC.

The chain uses TRBV7-8 and TRBJ2-2; the match to TRBD2 covers 9 bases. Trimming cost V 5 bases and J 6 bases; bases outside gene matches: 7. CDR1 is SGHVS and CDR2 is FQNEAQ in the germline V gene. The CDR3 is made up of 15 amino acids. CDR3 region: CASSVSGSVPGELFF. The CDR3 DNA sequence: TGTGCCAGCAGCGTTAGCGGGAGTGTCCCCGGGGAGCTGTTTTTT.

The chain uses TRBV27 and TRBJ2-5; 7 positions match TRBD1. This CDR3 is 14 amino acids long. V gave up 8 bases and J gave up 5 bases; unmatched junction bases: 11. Germline V CDR1 and CDR2: MNHEY, SMNVEV (reference sequence). The chain's CDR3 is CASRRQGSRETQYF. The CDR3 nucleotides read TGTGCCAGCCGTCGACAGGGCTCCAGGGAGACCCAGTACTTC.

The chain links TRBV27 to TRBJ1-5, with 11 bases matching TRBD1. The CDR3 contains 15 residues. Germline loops: CDR1 MNHEY, CDR2 SMNVEV (reference sequence). With V trimmed by 2 bases and J by 6 bases, 3 bases remained unmatched. CDR3 nucleotides: TGTGCCAGCAGTTTAATAGGACAGGGGGCTCAGCCCCAGCATTTT. It translates to CASSLIGQGAQPQHF.

The chain has TRBV25-1 and TRBJ2-1, with 7 bases lining up with TRBD1. V lost 1 base and J lost 4; bases outside the gene matches: 1. The CDR3 is 14 residues long. CDR1 and CDR2 from the germline V gene are MGHDK and SYGVNS. Here the CDR3 DNA reads TGTGCCAGCAGTGAATGGGACAGATACAATGAGCAGTTCTTC. This translates into CASSEWDRYNEQFF.

CDR3 region: CASSLGALAKNIQYF. CDR3 nucleotide sequence: TGTGCCAGCAGCCTCGGGGCTCTAGCCAAAAACATTCAGTACTTC. The V gene is TRBV28, the J gene TRBJ2-4; the D gene could be TRBD1 or TRBD2 (5 bases each). The CDR3 has 15 amino acids. CDR1 and CDR2 (germline): MDHEN, SYDVKM. Trimming took off 6 bases at V and 0 bases at J, with 12 bases between the two ends.

As for this clone: Other DNA sequences of this sample code for an identical CDR3. The J gene is TRBJ2-7, the V gene TRBV2; D is undetermined. With 2 bases removed from V and 4 bases from J, the gap between germline ends came to 3 bases. Germline V gives CDR1 SNHLY, CDR2 FYNNEI. The CDR3 has 11 amino acids. The CDR3 reads CASSEIYEQYF. The CDR3 nucleotides are TGTGCCAGCAGTGAAATATACGAGCAGTACTTC.

The chain has TRBV5-1 and TRBJ2-5; the D gene could be TRBD1 or TRBD2 (5 bases each). The V and J ends lost 2 bases and 5 bases respectively, with 16 bases between them. The CDR3 length is 15 residues. Germline V CDR1 and CDR2: SGHRS, YFSETQ. The DNA of the CDR3 is TGCGCCAGCAGCTTCCGGGACGGACAAGGGGAGACCCAGTACTTC. This sequence encodes CASSFRDGQGETQYF.

The chain recombines TRBV27 with TRBJ1-2; D may be TRBD1 (6 bases). Per germline, CDR1 MNHEY and CDR2 SMNVEV (reference sequence). The V end lost 8 bases, the J end lost 6 bases, and 19 bases lay between the germline ends. The CDR3 runs 14 residues. The CDR3 DNA is TGTGCCAGCGGCCGTTCGGACAGAGCTGATGGCTACACCTTC. The encoded protein is CASGRSDRADGYTF.

With regard to this clone: The identical CDR3 is also encoded by other nucleotide sequences in the sample. CDR3 loop: CASSYGRDGYEQYF. The DNA for the CDR3 is TGTGCCAGCAGTTATGGGCGGGATGGCTACGAGCAGTACTTC. The chain uses TRBV6-5 and TRBJ2-7; D is perhaps TRBD2 (6 bases). V shed 3 bases and J shed 3 bases, with 12 bases lying between them. Germline CDR1 reads MNHEY; CDR2 reads SVGAGI. This CDR3 spans 14 amino acids.

This chain links TRBV2 with TRBJ2-3; D is unresolved. Germline CDR1 and CDR2: SNHLY and FYNNEI. This CDR3 is 10 amino acids long. V dropped 8 bases and J dropped 6 bases, with 6 bases sitting between them. The CDR3 DNA sequence: TGTGCCAGCCGGGCGGATACGCAGTATTTT. Its protein is CASRADTQYF.

The chain recombines TRBV11-3 with TRBJ1-1; D not certain. V shed 3 bases and J shed 1 base, with 9 bases lying between them. There are 14 residues in the CDR3. CDR1 and CDR2 (germline): SGHNT, YENEEA. The CDR3 region is CASSFAGSNTEAFF. The CDR3, as DNA: TGTGCCAGCAGCTTCGCCGGCTCGAACACTGAAGCTTTCTTT.

The chain links TRBV28 to TRBJ1-2; a weak D match, TRBD1 (5 bases). V lost 3 bases to trimming and J lost 9 bases, with 17 bases between them. Germline CDR1 MDHEN, CDR2 SYDVKM. The CDR3 length is 14 residues. As DNA, the CDR3 is TGTGCCAGCAGTTTGGCGGGGACCCCAGGAAGCTACACCTTC. It yields the protein CASSLAGTPGSYTF.

This clone was recorded once. The chain recombines TRBV18 with TRBJ2-1; the match to TRBD2 covers 8 bases. Germline V CDR1 and CDR2: KGHSH, LQKENI. The V gene end was trimmed by 0 bases and the J gene end by 5 bases; junction bases not matched to a gene: 9. The CDR3 has 17 residues. The CDR3 DNA sequence: TGTGCCAGCTCACCACCTTTCTCGCGGGAGGTAAACAATGAGCAGTTCTTC. Its translation is CASSPPFSREVNNEQFF.

The chain combines TRBV11-2 with TRBJ2-7, with TRBD1 matching over 12 bases. The V gene end was trimmed by 5 bases and the J gene end by 7 bases; junction bases not matched to a gene: 9. This CDR3 region has 15 residues. Germline loops: CDR1 SGHAT, CDR2 FQNNGV. CDR3 region: CASSAPGQGAWEQYF. In nucleotides, the CDR3 is TGTGCCAGCAGCGCACCGGGACAGGGGGCCTGGGAGCAGTACTTC.

In this sample, this clone turned up once. The chain combines TRBV13 with TRBJ2-7; D perhaps matches TRBD1 (5 bases). Germline-derived CDR1 and CDR2 are PRHDT and FYEKMQ (reference sequence). This CDR3 is 14 amino acids long. The germline V and J ends were trimmed by 4 bases and 2 bases, with 12 bases remaining between them. The CDR3 reads CASSSPTATYEQYF. CDR3 in DNA: TGTGCCAGCAGCTCGCCGACAGCGACCTACGAGCAGTACTTC.

This clone has a single count. The chain couples TRBV28 to TRBJ1-2; possibly TRBD1 for D (5 bases). Germline-derived CDR1 and CDR2 are MDHEN and SYDVKM. The length of the CDR3 is 15 residues. V lost 7 bases, J lost 3 bases, and 18 bases lay in between. The CDR3 bases are TGTGCCAGCATTTCCCCGGCCCAGGGAGACTATGGCTACACCTTC. It yields the protein CASISPAQGDYGYTF.

V usage is TRBV6-1 and J usage is TRBJ2-1; 10 bases are shared with TRBD2. J lost 3 bases, V lost 0 bases, and 8 bases had no gene match. Germline lookup yields CDR1 MNHNS and CDR2 SASEGT. CDR3 size: 18 residues. Here the CDR3 reads CASSEARGAGGHYNEQFF. CDR3 coding DNA: TGTGCCAGCAGTGAAGCGCGGGGAGCGGGAGGGCACTACAATGAGCAGTTCTTC.

The chain combines TRBV18 with TRBJ1-1, with 8 bases identical to TRBD1. Germline-derived CDR1 and CDR2 are KGHSH and LQKENI. CDR3 length: 12 residues. V gave up 9 bases and J gave up 6 bases; unmatched junction bases: 6. CDR3 DNA sequence: TGTGCCAGTGGGGACAGGCAAGCTGAAGCTTTCTTT. It translates to CASGDRQAEAFF. Full variable domain (remainder filled in from reference TRBV18 and TRBJ1-1): NAGVMQNPRHLVRRRGQEARLRCSPMKGHSHVYWYRQLPEEGLKFMVYLQKENIIDESGMPKERFSAEFPKEGPSILRIQQVVRGDSAAYFCASGDRQAEAFFGQGTRLTVV.

The rearrangement joins TRBV18 to TRBJ2-3; a possible D gene is TRBD1 (6 bases). Germline V gene sequence: CDR1 KGHSH, CDR2 LQKENI. V was cut by 4 bases and J by 3 bases, with 17 bases left in between. The length of the CDR3 is 16 residues. CDR3 protein: CASSLIEGESTDTQYF. CDR3 DNA: TGTGCCAGCTCACTGATAGAGGGGGAGTCTACAGATACGCAGTATTTT.